This T cell receptor (beta chain) is from a study of shared clonotypes between healthy human individuals. This CDR3 comprises 14 residues. With 2 bases removed from V and 0 bases from J, the gap between germline ends came to 7 bases. Germline V CDR1 and CDR2: MNHEY, SVGAGI. It was 300 to 350 ng DNA, about 30,000 T cell genomes, that went into each replicate PCR of unsorted PBMC. TCRdb's table, derived via immunoSEQ multiplex PCR, lists solely in-frame clones and lacks some. Of 400,000 to 600,000 clones listed, roughly 80% are singletons. Healthy adults negative for HIV, lacking recent acute infections or vaccinations, served as donors. All donors were Caucasian adults living in Nashville, Tennessee.

This receptor was taken from a woman aged 40-49 years in good health. Some clones in this sample may be carry-over from other donors' samples. The rearrangement links TRBV6-5 to TRBJ1-1, with D perhaps TRBD1 (5 bases). The specimen was PBMCs. CDR3 residues: CASSYGGMNTEAFF. CDR3 coding DNA: TGTGCCAGCAGTTACGGGGGGATGAACACTGAAGCTTTCTTT.